The 11 T cell receptor beta chains reported below all come from one sample, sequenced in a study of PD-L1 blockade in urothelial cancer. Time point in this sample: peripheral blood 6 weeks after treatment start. Repertoires were generated with immunoSEQ multiplex PCR, while TCRdb's copy carries only in-frame clones and drops some. This sample has tens of thousands of clones, with more than 75% found just once. The source material was PBMCs, sampled around atezolizumab (anti-PD-L1) treatment. The receptors were sampled from a man in his sixties with urothelial cancer.

This clone was recorded once. The chain has TRBV9 and TRBJ2-7; TRBD2 is a possible D gene (6 bases). Germline lookup yields CDR1 SGDLS and CDR2 YYNGEE. The CDR3 length is 14 residues. V gave up 2 bases and J gave up 4 bases, with 13 bases separating them. The CDR3 bases are TGTGCCAGCAGCGTTGGGGGGTCCCAATACGAGCAGTACTTC. Protein sequence: CASSVGGSQYEQYF.

The table lists this clone with a few counts. This chain joins TRBV30 and TRBJ2-5, with 9 positions matching TRBD1. Germline CDR1 GTSNPN, CDR2 SVGIG (reference sequence). CDR3 length: 13 residues. V shed 2 bases and J 5 bases; nucleotides not matched to a gene: 3. CDR3 region: CAWSLGQGETQYF. The CDR3 region has the DNA TGTGCCTGGAGTTTGGGACAGGGTGAGACCCAGTACTTC.

The chain recombines TRBV11-3 with TRBJ2-1; perhaps TRBD2 as D (6 bases). CDR1 is SGHNT, CDR2 YENEEA, per germline. The germline V and J ends were trimmed by 1 base and 10 bases, with 8 bases remaining between them. There are 12 residues in the CDR3. The CDR3 nucleotides are TGTGCCAGCAGCTTAGCGGGGGTAGAGCAGTTCTTC. Amino acid sequence: CASSLAGVEQFF.

This clone was detected only once. The genes are TRBV5-1 and TRBJ2-3; TRBD2 agrees at 8 bases. Germline values: CDR1 SGHRS, CDR2 YFSETQ. Trimming removed 4 bases from V and 0 bases from J; junction bases left unmatched: 19. The CDR3 has 20 amino acids. This CDR3 is CASSPLGRGARSGSTDTQYF. The CDR3 DNA is TGCGCCAGCAGCCCCCTCGGGCGGGGGGCTAGATCTGGCAGCACAGATACGCAGTATTTT. Full variable domain (outside the CDR3, taken from reference TRBV5-1 and TRBJ2-3): KAGVTQTPRYLIKTRGQQVTLSCSPISGHRSVSWYQQTPGQGLQFLFEYFSETQRNKGNFPGRFSGRQFSNSRSEMNVSTLELGDSALYLCASSPLGRGARSGSTDTQYFGPGTRLTVL.

V is TRBV19 and J is TRBJ2-7, with 9 bases aligning to TRBD1. J was trimmed by 6 bases and V by 4 bases; bases with no gene match: 7. This CDR3 has 14 residues. CDR1 and CDR2 from the germline V gene are LNHDA and SQIVND (reference sequence). CDR3 sequence reads: CASSTGTGHGEQYF. The CDR3 DNA reads as TGTGCCAGTAGTACCGGGACAGGGCATGGCGAGCAGTACTTC.

This rearrangement joins TRBV27 to TRBJ2-5; no clear D. In germline, CDR1 is MNHEY, CDR2 SMNVEV (reference sequence). V was cut by 1 base and J by 3 bases, with 9 bases left in between. The CDR3 is 14 amino acids. The CDR3 nucleotides read TGTGCCAGCAGTTTATTTTACAGTAAAGAGACCCAGTACTTC. Amino acid sequence: CASSLFYSKETQYF.

CDR3 in amino acids: CASSEGSANYGYTF. Written as DNA, the CDR3 is TGTGCCAGCAGTGAGGGTTCAGCTAACTATGGCTACACCTTC. The chain carries TRBV27 and TRBJ1-2, with D uncertain. Trimming removed 5 bases from V and 0 bases from J, with 10 bases in between. Germline CDR1 MNHEY, CDR2 SMNVEV (reference sequence). This CDR3 is built from 14 residues.

The chain has TRBV6-5 and TRBJ2-6; no reliable D call. The CDR3 totals 16 residues. V was clipped by 0 bases and J by 0 bases, with 6 bases between them. Germline-derived CDR1 and CDR2 are MNHEY and SVGAGI. Here the CDR3 DNA reads TGTGCCAGCAGTTACTCGGCGGTCTCTGGGGCCAACGTCCTGACTTTC. Protein: CASSYSAVSGANVLTF.

V gene TRBV28 combines with J gene TRBJ2-6; 7 nucleotides match TRBD1. Germline V gives CDR1 MDHEN, CDR2 SYDVKM. This CDR3 contains 15 residues. V shed 2 bases and J 2 bases; nucleotides not matched to a gene: 0. The CDR3 loop is CASSLTGAGANVLTF. The CDR3 bases are TGTGCCAGCAGTTTAACAGGGGCTGGGGCCAACGTCCTGACTTTC.

V gene TRBV28 combines with J gene TRBJ2-7; 7 nucleotides match TRBD1. CDR3 length equals 13 residues. V shed 7 bases and J 3 bases; nucleotides not matched to a gene: 6. CDR1 is MDHEN and CDR2 is SYDVKM in the germline V gene. DNA for the CDR3: TGTGCCAGCATCCCGACAGGGTTCTACGAGCAGTACTTC. It encodes CASIPTGFYEQYF.

CDR3 bases: TGTGCCAGCAGATCCGAGACAGGGGTTACAGATACGCAGTATTTT. It encodes CASRSETGVTDTQYF. This chain connects TRBV6-1 to TRBJ2-3; 8 bases are shared with TRBD1. Germline V gene lookup returns CDR1 MNHNS and CDR2 SASEGT. V lost 6 bases to trimming and J lost 3 bases; unmatched junction nucleotides: 8. This CDR3 spans 15 amino acids.